The clone carrying this T cell receptor (beta chain) was picked up a small number of times. Its antigen is not known. In germline, CDR1 is SQVTM, CDR2 ANQGSEA. Losses at the gene ends were 6 bases for V and 5 bases for J; bases not matched to a gene: 12. This CDR3 contains 15 residues. This record comes from a study of cytomegalovirus exposure and HLA in healthy donors. The PCR contained 60 Vbeta and 13 Jbeta primers. The protocol was immunoSEQ multiplex PCR, while the TCRdb copy is restricted to in-frame clones and leaves out a portion. The data show 100,000 to 150,000 clones, roughly a tenth seen once. Study-wide results and caveats: Most TCRs appeared rarely, but some public TCRs recurred in many donors.

Sequencing was performed on PBMCs. V gene TRBV29-1 combines with J gene TRBJ2-3; 9 bases match TRBD2. The receptor was isolated from a woman aged 18-29 years in good health and CMV-seropositive. DNA for the CDR3: TGCAGCGTGTCGCAAGTAGCGGGAGTCCTAGATACGCAGTATTTT. Encoded protein: CSVSQVAGVLDTQYF.